The entry below describes one TCR beta chain. As yet, its antigen is unknown. Trimming removed 6 bases at V and 8 bases at J, with 22 bases between. The CDR3 is 16 amino acids. The V gene's germline CDR1 is SNHLY and CDR2 FYNNEI. The sample originates from a study of blood T cells in healthy people across ages. Findings of the study overall: Donor CMV status was unknown, possibly confounding expanded clonotype changes. Donors of long life had a larger count of naive CD4+ cells and greater diversity than aged donors.

Primed by a sample-barcoded 5' primer and a J-beta primer mix, a second PCR proceeded for about 7 to 11 cycles. Each cDNA molecule was tagged by a template-switch adaptor with 12 random nucleotides. Sequencing of every sample gave 2.5 million or more CDR3-containing paired-end reads. From the 5' RACE reads, TCRdb called clonotypes with MiXCR, one entry per CDR3 protein. This table has nearly 800,000 distinct CDR3 sequences, about 61% appearing once. This sequence was found in a man aged 35-49 years in good health. What was sequenced was blood. The rearrangement uses TRBV2 and TRBJ1-4; D not certain. CDR3 DNA sequence: TGTGCCAGCAGGGACGGGAGGTGGTCGGGTGAAGAAAAACTGTTTTTT. Translating it yields CASRDGRWSGEEKLFF.